Listed below are T cell receptor beta chains from one sample, sequenced in a study of T-cell reconstitution after alpha-beta-depleted transplantation in children. TCRdb re-derived calls from the PCR reads in MiXCR, one entry per CDR3 protein. The sample includes roughly 500,000 distinct CDR3 sequences, 32% of them seen just once. Sequenced here: PBMCs from the stem cell graft donor, sampled from the stem cell graft. The receptors come from a human donor who donated a stem cell graft to a child with aplastic anemia. Each CDR3 is given with its conserved first and last residue. The order of the fields is V gene, clone size, CDR3 protein. Part of the rows lack a size; the others show once, few, many or a class for expanded clones.

TRBV11-2	NA	CASSLDRGTYTEAFF
TRBV4-3	few	CASSQESRQGDTQYF
TRBV6-4	few	CASSLRPDRNTEAFF
TRBV5-1	NA	CASSLGIMGTANTGELFF
TRBV6-4	NA	CASSVGQGGEAFF
TRBV30	few	CAWSVMLVSDRFSYNEQFF
TRBV4-1	NA	CASSQDGAGVTDTQYF
TRBV11-2	NA	CASSSPTGLAGGSSYNEQFF
TRBV5-1	few	CASSFERLDTQYF
TRBV12-3/TRBV12-4	NA	CASSFPAKFFYNEQFF
TRBV7-9	NA	CASSNLGQGGTGELFF
TRBV20-1	NA	CSAIPGPIYGYTF
TRBV6-2/TRBV6-3	NA	CASSYRRQGHTGELFF
TRBV4-1	NA	CASSQDMGAKNIQYF
TRBV7-3	NA	CASSLGGVVTEAFF
TRBV29-1	few	CSVEDRSGAGGLGFF
TRBV6-5	NA	CASSNGGSGVKQFF
TRBV18	few	CASSPPGASVTEQFF
TRBV10-2	NA	CASRGTSSPLHF
TRBV4-1	few	CASSQEGGQLVDNEQFF
TRBV11-2	NA	CASSLEGWVNEKLFF
TRBV11-2	NA	CASSLDPSAGGYNEQFF
TRBV27	NA	CASSLTALAGGLKKNEQFF
TRBV9	NA	CASSVVGDRVGDTIYF
TRBV29-1	NA	CSVAPTAHETQYF
TRBV18	NA	CASSRVGGQGGNTEAFF
TRBV18	NA	CASSPGPLWGTEAFF
TRBV12-5	NA	CASGLEEVEAFF
TRBV27	NA	CASRLAGANTGELFF
TRBV12-3/TRBV12-4	few	CASSETSSGNTIYF
TRBV18	NA	CASSGQVAGVNEQFF
TRBV28	NA	CASSLPSRANYGYTF
TRBV9	NA	CASSPKEYNQPQHF
TRBV7-2	few	CASSLVASGTSTDTQYF
TRBV12-3/TRBV12-4	few	CASTYSTGDNEQFF
TRBV6-1	NA	CASLSKVSKEGYTF